These 11 T cell receptor beta chains came from one sample sequenced in a study of Tregs in tolerant kidney transplant recipients. Sequenced by immunoSEQ multiplex PCR; TCRdb stores in-frame clones only, minus some. Altogether nearly 15,000 clones are present, around 77% being singletons, with the ten largest covering approximately 1.7%. Sequences were derived from Tregs from blood, sampled before the transplant. These receptors originate from a human donor who received a combined kidney and bone marrow transplant.

This clone is a singleton in its sample. V gene TRBV7-8 combines with J gene TRBJ1-1; a weak D match, TRBD1 (6 bases). Germline loops: CDR1 SGHVS, CDR2 FQNEAQ. V lost 1 base and J 8 bases, leaving 14 bases between the germline ends. This CDR3 region has 14 residues. The chain's CDR3 is CASSLGIPTGEAFF. The CDR3 DNA is TGTGCCAGCAGCTTAGGTATCCCCACAGGGGAAGCTTTCTTT.

The chain recombines TRBV30 with TRBJ2-3, with D perhaps TRBD2 (6 bases). CDR3 length: 16 amino acids. V lost 2 bases and J 3 bases, leaving 18 bases between the germline ends. Looked up from germline, CDR1 is GTSNPN and CDR2 is SVGIG (reference sequence). CDR3 amino acids: CAWSHAGHGVTDTQYF. The CDR3, as DNA: TGTGCCTGGAGTCATGCGGGGCACGGGGTTACAGATACGCAGTATTTT.

The CDR3 bases are TGCGCCAGCAGTCACCGACTCAAGCGGGACCCCTCCTACAATGAGCAGTTCTTC. Amino acids: CASSHRLKRDPSYNEQFF. The chain combines TRBV23-1 with TRBJ2-1; the match to TRBD2 covers 7 bases. TRBV23-1 is reported as an ORF; its role is uncertain. The CDR3 length is 18 residues. J gave up 0 bases and V 3 bases, and 11 bases lay outside the gene matches.

The rearrangement links TRBV5-4 to TRBJ2-2, with D maybe TRBD2 (6 bases). The CDR3 loop spans 15 amino acids. Trimming removed 4 bases at V and 1 base at J, with 11 bases between. Germline V gives CDR1 SGHNT, CDR2 YYREEE (reference sequence). CDR3 sequence reads: CASSGGFLNTGELFF. CDR3 bases: TGTGCCAGCAGCGGGGGGTTCCTGAACACCGGGGAGCTGTTTTTT.

The genes are TRBV2 and TRBJ1-3; D is ambiguous. CDR1 is SNHLY, CDR2 FYNNEI, per germline. V dropped 2 bases and J dropped 5 bases, with 10 bases sitting between them. This CDR3 is built from 14 residues. The CDR3 DNA follows: TGTGCCAGCAGTGAAATGGGGAGGAGAAACACCATATATTTT. Encoded protein: CASSEMGRRNTIYF.

CDR3 sequence (DNA): TGTGCCAGTAGTGGCGGTAACCCACCCCTCCACTTT. Amino acid sequence: CASSGGNPPLHF. This chain connects TRBV19 to TRBJ1-6; D gene ambiguous. Trimming pared 5 bases from V and 11 bases from J, leaving 10 bases between. Germline V gives CDR1 LNHDA, CDR2 SQIVND (reference sequence). The CDR3 has 12 residues. Supplemented by reference TRBV19 and TRBJ1-6, the full variable domain reads DGGITQSPKYLFRKEGQNVTLSCEQNLNHDAMYWYRQDPGQGLRLIYYSQIVNDFQKGDIAEGYSVSREKKESFPLTVTSAQKNPTAFYLCASSGGNPPLHFGNGTRLTVT.

This rearrangement joins TRBV27 to TRBJ1-1; 8 bases agree with TRBD1. Per the germline V gene, CDR1 is MNHEY and CDR2 is SMNVEV (reference sequence). The CDR3 runs 14 residues. V lost 10 bases and J lost 0; bases outside the gene matches: 7. For the CDR3, the DNA is TGTGCCACCTACAGGGGGGGACTGAACACTGAAGCTTTCTTT. It yields the protein CATYRGGLNTEAFF.

This chain joins TRBV2 and TRBJ1-2; possibly TRBD1 for D (6 bases). Trimming took 6 bases from V and 4 from J, leaving 18 bases between them. Per germline, CDR1 SNHLY and CDR2 FYNNEI. The CDR3 has 15 residues. The CDR3 region has the DNA TGTGCCAGCAGGACCTCGGGGGGGGCCCTCTATGGCTACACCTTC. Its translation is CASRTSGGALYGYTF.

The chain recombines TRBV5-4 with TRBJ2-1, with 9 bases fitting TRBD2. Germline V gives CDR1 SGHNT, CDR2 YYREEE (reference sequence). With V trimmed by 0 bases and J by 6 bases, 4 bases remained unmatched. The CDR3 contains 15 residues. The CDR3 region is CASSLGSSGINEQFF. The CDR3 DNA reads as TGTGCCAGCAGCTTGGGATCTAGCGGGATCAATGAGCAGTTCTTC. Variable domain in full (rest from reference TRBV5-4 and TRBJ2-1): ETGVTQSPTHLIKTRGQQVTLRCSSQSGHNTVSWYQQALGQGPQFIFQYYREEENGRGNFPPRFSGLQFPNYSSELNVNALELDDSALYLCASSLGSSGINEQFFGPGTRLTVL.

The rearrangement uses TRBV7-2 and TRBJ2-7, with D tentatively TRBD2 (6 bases). Germline V gene sequence: CDR1 SGHTA, CDR2 FQGNSA. V lost 5 bases and J lost 6, with 14 bases in between. The CDR3 totals 13 residues. The CDR3 sequence: CASSPPGDFEQYF. The CDR3 DNA reads as TGTGCCAGCAGCCCCCCCGGGGACTTCGAGCAGTACTTC.

There are a few counts of this clone. This rearrangement joins TRBV6-1 to TRBJ2-7, with no clear D. This CDR3 has 13 residues. Germline V gives CDR1 MNHNS, CDR2 SASEGT. V gave up 6 bases and J gave up 2 bases, with 11 bases separating them. The CDR3 DNA is TGTGCCAGCAGGATCCGGGTGGCCTACGAGCAGTACTTC. The encoded protein is CASRIRVAYEQYF.